This T cell receptor beta chain was recovered during a study of T cells in Graves' hyperthyroidism and ophthalmopathy (dated 2019 in TCRdb). About the investigation overall: Peripheral blood was collected at initial diagnosis, before any treatment. A discovery cohort of 95 to 100 patients, 43 with Graves' ophthalmopathy and about 60 with stable Graves' hyperthyroidism, was used to find distinguishing TCR V-J signatures. Prospective prediction of ophthalmopathy was tested in an independent validation cohort of 18 to 20 hyperthyroidism patients and 17 patients who later progressed to ophthalmopathy. The approximately 95 discovery patients were divided at random into training and test sets in a 7:3 ratio. In addition, the study compared T-cell repertoires in thyroid tissue and in blood from 6 or 7 Graves' hyperthyroidism patients. Following sampling, methimazole starting at 30 mg daily was given to hyperthyroidism patients, and high-dose intravenous methylprednisolone was given to ophthalmopathy patients. The paper reports TCR Vbeta CDR3 sequencing of 140 or so peripheral blood samples: 43 ophthalmopathy, 75 to 80 hyperthyroidism and approximately 17 progressor patients.

As for this clonotype: Its specific antigen is unknown. No base-level quality is on record; no much larger clone is a single base apart.

Amplification of TCR beta CDR3 regions was carried out from RNA transcripts. The TCR CDR3 was subjected to a first round of RT-PCR using the HTBI primer set and the Qiagen OneStep RT-PCR kit. Libraries were constructed in a second round of multiplex PCR, after which size selection and purification were carried out. The libraries were sequenced on an Illumina HiSeq2000 using paired-end 100 bp reads. The source study handled its data this way. Raw data were processed with SOAPnuke, discarding reads with adapters, uncalled bases, mean Phred below 15, or no exact constant-primer or identifier match. COPE v1.2.5 was used to merge high-quality paired reads, and clonotypes were defined as unique nucleotide sequences. MiTCR v1.1 was used to align the clonotypes against IMGT TRBV, TRBD and TRBJ reference segments. The analysis included only V-J combinations with a frequency above 0.0001, which together covered around 99% of the repertoires. A TCS score was defined as the ratio of F50 (clonal expansion) to E x V (chaos), with BLOSUM62-based TCRdist applied between CDR3 peptides within each V-J. Welch's t-statistics and random forest reduced just over 500 V-J features to fewer than 15, which were used in a naive Bayes classifier (R e1071). Thyroid-blood repertoire similarity was quantified with the Morisita-Horn index. Clones were called with MiXCR by TCRdb after fastp trimmed the public reads at Q25, and only in-frame beta chains were retained. Duplicate CDR3 protein sequences are folded into a single record with the most common DNA and genes. These V and J calls rely on TCRdb rather than the paper's analysis. This sample holds about 840,000 distinct CDR3 sequences; about 38% were observed only once. The ten largest clones capture approximately 10% of the sample.

General study outcomes and caveats: Blood samples also contained most of the expanded thyroid clonotypes (frequency above 0.001), which suggests that blood repertoires may reflect thyroid immune responses. No statistical method was used to set the sample size in advance, and investigators knew the group allocation. In cross-validation, a model built on a 13 V-J signature told ophthalmopathy apart from stable hyperthyroidism with 87.88% sensitivity and roughly 81% specificity, and in testing the same model reached 80%/75%. In validation, the model predicted progression to ophthalmopathy a median of about 6.5 months before onset, with about 71% sensitivity and 72.22% specificity.

Stable Graves' hyperthyroidism was defined as no progression to ophthalmopathy during 18 months of follow-up. Hyperthyroidism patients were newly diagnosed, had a disease duration of under 2 months, and were aged 18 to 65 years. The study excluded patients with uncontrolled infections, other autoimmune diseases, pregnancy or lactation. Clinical symptoms, serum thyroxine and TRAb, thyroid ultrasound, and orbital computed tomography formed the basis for the diagnoses. PBMCs were separated from approximately 10 ml of fresh peripheral blood using Ficoll-Paque density gradient centrifugation. Total RNA was extracted with Trizol reagent, and quality was checked on an Agilent 2100 Bioanalyzer. What was sequenced was blood. This TCR came from a man between 18 and 29 years old with Graves' hyperthyroidism.

The CDR3 sequence is CASEGSSYEQYF. The sequenced DNA is TGTGCCAGTGAGGGGAGCTCCTACGAGCAGTACTTC. This chain joins TRBV19 to TRBJ2-7; the D call could be TRBD1 or TRBD2, with each sharing 5 bases. V and J are truncated by 8 bases and 0 bases respectively, leaving an intervening sequence of 8 bases. CDR1 and CDR2 are read off the germline V gene (reference sequence) as LNHDA and SQIVND. Counted from cysteine to phenylalanine, this CDR3 has 12 amino acids. Just CDR3 DNA is preserved here, 36 bases in frame from base 1. The entire variable domain, with the stretches around the CDR3 drawn from the reference TRBV19 and TRBJ2-7 proteins, is DGGITQSPKYLFRKEGQNVTLSCEQNLNHDAMYWYRQDPGQGLRLIYYSQIVNDFQKGDIAEGYSVSREKKESFPLTVTSAQKNPTAFYLCASEGSSYEQYFGPGTRLTVT.